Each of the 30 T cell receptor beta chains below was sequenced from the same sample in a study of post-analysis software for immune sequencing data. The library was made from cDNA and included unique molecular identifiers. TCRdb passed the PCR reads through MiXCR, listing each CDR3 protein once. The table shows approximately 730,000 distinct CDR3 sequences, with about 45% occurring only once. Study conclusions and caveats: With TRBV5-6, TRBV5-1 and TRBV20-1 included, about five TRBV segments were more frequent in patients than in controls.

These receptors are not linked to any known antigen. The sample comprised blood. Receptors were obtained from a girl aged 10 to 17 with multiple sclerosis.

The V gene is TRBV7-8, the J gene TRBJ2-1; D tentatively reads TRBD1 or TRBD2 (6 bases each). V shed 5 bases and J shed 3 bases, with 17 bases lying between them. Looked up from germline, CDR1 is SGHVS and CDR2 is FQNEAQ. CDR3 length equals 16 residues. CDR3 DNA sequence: TGTGCCAGCAGCCCCGTGGTGGCGGGACACTACAATGAGCAGTTCTTC. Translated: CASSPVVAGHYNEQFF. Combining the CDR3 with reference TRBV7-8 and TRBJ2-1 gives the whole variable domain GAGVSQSPRYKVAKRGQDVALRCDPISGHVSLFWYQQALGQGPEFLTYFQNEAQLDKSGLPSDRFFAERPEGSVSTLKIQRTQQEDSAVYLCASSPVVAGHYNEQFFGPGTRLTVL.

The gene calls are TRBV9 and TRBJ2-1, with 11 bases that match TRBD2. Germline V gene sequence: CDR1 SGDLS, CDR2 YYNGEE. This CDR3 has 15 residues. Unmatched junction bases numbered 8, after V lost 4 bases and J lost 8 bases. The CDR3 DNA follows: TGTGCCAGCAGCCCCGGGACTAGCGGTGGGGATGAGCAGTTCTTC. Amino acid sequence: CASSPGTSGGDEQFF.

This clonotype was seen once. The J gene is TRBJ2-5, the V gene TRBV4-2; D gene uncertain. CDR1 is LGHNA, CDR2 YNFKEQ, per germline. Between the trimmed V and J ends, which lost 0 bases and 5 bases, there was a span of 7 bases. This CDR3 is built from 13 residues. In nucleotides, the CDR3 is TGTGCCAGCAGCCAAGAAAGCTGGGAGACCCAGTACTTC. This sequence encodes CASSQESWETQYF.

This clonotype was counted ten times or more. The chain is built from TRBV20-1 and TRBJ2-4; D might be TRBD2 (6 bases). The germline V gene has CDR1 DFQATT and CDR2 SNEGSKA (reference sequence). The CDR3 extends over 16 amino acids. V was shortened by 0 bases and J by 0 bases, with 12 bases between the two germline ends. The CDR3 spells CSARDLRGLAKNIQYF. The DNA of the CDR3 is TGCAGTGCTAGAGATCTGCGGGGACTAGCCAAAAACATTCAGTACTTC.

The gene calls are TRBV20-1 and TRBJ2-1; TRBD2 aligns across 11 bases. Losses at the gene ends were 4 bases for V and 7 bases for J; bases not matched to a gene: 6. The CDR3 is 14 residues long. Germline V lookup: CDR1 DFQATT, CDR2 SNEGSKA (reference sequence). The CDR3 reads CSAMTSGIGNEQFF. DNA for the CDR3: TGCAGTGCTATGACTAGCGGGATTGGTAATGAGCAGTTCTTC.

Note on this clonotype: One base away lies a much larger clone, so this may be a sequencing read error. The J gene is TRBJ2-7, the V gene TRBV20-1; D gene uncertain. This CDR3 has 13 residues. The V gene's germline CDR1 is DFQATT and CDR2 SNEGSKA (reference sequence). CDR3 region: CSARRTATYGQYF. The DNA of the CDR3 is TGCAGTGCTAGAAGGACGGCCACCTACGGGCAGTACTTC.

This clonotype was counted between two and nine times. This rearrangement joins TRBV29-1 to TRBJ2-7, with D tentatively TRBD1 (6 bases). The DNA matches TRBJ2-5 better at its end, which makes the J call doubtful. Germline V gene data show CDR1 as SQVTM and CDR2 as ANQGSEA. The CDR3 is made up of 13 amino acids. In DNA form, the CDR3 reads TGCAGCGTGCAGCCAGGGGCCACGGAGACCCAGTACTTC. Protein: CSVQPGATETQYF.

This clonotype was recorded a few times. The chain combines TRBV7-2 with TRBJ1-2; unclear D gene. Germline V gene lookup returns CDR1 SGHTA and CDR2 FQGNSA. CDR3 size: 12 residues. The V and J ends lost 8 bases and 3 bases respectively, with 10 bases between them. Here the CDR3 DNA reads TGTGCCAGCGGCGGGTCTTACTATGGCTACACCTTC. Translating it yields CASGGSYYGYTF.

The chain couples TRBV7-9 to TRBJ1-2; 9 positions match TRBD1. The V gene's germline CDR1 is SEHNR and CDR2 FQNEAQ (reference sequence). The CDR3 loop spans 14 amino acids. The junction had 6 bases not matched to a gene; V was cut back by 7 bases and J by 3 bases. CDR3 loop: CASKPTGGDYGYTF. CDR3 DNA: TGTGCCAGCAAACCGACAGGGGGGGACTATGGCTACACCTTC.

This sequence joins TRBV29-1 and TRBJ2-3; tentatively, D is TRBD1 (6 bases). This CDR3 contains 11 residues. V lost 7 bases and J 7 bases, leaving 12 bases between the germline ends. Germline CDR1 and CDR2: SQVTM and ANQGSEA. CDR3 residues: CSGVDSYTQYF. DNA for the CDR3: TGCAGCGGTGTGGACAGTTATACGCAGTATTTT.

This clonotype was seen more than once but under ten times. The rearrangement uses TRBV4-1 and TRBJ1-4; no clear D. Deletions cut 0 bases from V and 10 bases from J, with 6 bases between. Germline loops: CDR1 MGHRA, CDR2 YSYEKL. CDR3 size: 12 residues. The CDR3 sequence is CASSQELSKLFF. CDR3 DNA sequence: TGCGCCAGCAGCCAAGAGCTGTCAAAACTGTTTTTT.

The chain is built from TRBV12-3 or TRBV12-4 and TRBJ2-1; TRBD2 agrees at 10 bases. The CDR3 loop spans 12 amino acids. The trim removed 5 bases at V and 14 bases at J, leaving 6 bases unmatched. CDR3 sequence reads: CASSPSGREKFF. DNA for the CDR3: TGTGCCAGCAGTCCAAGCGGGAGGGAGAAGTTCTTC.

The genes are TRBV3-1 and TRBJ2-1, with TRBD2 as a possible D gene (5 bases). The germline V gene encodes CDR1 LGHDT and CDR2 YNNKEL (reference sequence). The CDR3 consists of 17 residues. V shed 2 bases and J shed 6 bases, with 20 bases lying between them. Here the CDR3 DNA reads TGTGCCAGCAGCCAACCAACCGCCGGGAAAAAATTCAATGAGCAGTTCTTC. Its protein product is CASSQPTAGKKFNEQFF.

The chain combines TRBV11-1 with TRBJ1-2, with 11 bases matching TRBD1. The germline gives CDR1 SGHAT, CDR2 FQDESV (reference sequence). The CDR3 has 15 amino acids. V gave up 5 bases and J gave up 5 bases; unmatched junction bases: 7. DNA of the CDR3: TGTGCCAGCAGCACCGGACAGGGGGCGTTTTATGGCTACACCTTC. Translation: CASSTGQGAFYGYTF.

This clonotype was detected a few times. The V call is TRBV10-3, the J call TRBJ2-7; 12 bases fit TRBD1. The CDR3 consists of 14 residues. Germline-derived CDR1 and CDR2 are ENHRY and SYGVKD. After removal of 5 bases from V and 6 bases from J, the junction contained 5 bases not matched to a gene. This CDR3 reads CAISFGTGGAEQYF. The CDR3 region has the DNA TGTGCCATCAGTTTCGGGACAGGGGGCGCCGAGCAGTACTTC.

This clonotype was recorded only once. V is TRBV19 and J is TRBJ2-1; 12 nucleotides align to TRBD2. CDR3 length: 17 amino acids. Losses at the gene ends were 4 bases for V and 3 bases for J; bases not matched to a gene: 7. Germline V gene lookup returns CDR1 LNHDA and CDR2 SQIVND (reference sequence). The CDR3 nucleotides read TGTGCCAGTAGTACAACGACTAGCGGGAGAAACTACAATGAGCAGTTCTTC. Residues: CASSTTTSGRNYNEQFF.

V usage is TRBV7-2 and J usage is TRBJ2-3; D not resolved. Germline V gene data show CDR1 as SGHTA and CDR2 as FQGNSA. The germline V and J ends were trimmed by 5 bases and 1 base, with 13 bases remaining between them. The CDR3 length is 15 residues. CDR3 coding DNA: TGTGCCAGCAGCCCCGGAACCCTCGGCACAGATACGCAGTATTTT. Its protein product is CASSPGTLGTDTQYF.

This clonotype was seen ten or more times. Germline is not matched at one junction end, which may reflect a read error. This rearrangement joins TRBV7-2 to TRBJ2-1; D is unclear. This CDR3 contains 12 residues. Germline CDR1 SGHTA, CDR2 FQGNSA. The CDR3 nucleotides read TGTGCCAGCAGTTTAGCCCTGAATGAGCAGTTCTTC. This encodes CASSLALNEQFF.

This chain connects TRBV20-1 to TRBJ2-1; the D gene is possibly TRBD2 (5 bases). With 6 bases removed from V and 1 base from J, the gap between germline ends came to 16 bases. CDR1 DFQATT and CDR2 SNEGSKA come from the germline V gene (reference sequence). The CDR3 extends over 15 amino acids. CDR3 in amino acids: CSARREGSSYNEQFF. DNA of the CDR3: TGCAGTGCCCGTAGGGAAGGGAGTTCCTACAATGAGCAGTTCTTC.

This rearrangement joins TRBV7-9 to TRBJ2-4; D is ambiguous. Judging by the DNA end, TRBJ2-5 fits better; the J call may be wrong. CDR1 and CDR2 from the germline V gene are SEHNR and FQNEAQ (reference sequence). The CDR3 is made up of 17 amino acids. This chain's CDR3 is CASSLRRSVGVQETQYF. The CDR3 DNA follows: TGTGCCAGCAGCTTAAGGCGGTCCGTAGGCGTCCAAGAGACCCAGTACTTC.

The CDR3 nucleotides read TGCAGTGCTAGTTTCGGGAGAGGGACAGATACGCAGTATTTT. This codes for CSASFGRGTDTQYF. This chain connects TRBV20-1 to TRBJ2-3; D perhaps matches TRBD2 (6 bases). CDR1 and CDR2 from the germline V gene are DFQATT and SNEGSKA (reference sequence). The CDR3 loop spans 14 amino acids. V was clipped by 3 bases and J by 3 bases, with 13 bases between them.

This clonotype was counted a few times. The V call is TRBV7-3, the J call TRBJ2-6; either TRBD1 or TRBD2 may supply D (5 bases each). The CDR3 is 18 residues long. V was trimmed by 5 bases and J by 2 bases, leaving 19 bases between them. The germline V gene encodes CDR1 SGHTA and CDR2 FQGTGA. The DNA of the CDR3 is TGTGCCAGCAGCAAAGGGACCAGCGGTCCCCCTGGGGCCAACGTCCTGACTTTC. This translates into CASSKGTSGPPGANVLTF. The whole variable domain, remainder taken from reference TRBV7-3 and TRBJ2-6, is GAGVSQTPSNKVTEKGKYVELRCDPISGHTALYWYRQSLGQGPEFLIYFQGTGAADDSGLPNDRFFAVRPEGSVSTLKIQRTERGDSAVYLCASSKGTSGPPGANVLTFGAGSRLTVL.

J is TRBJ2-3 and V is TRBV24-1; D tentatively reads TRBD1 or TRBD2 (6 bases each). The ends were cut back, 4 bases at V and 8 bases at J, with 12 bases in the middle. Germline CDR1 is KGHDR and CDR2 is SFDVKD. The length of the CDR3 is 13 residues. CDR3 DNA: TGTGCCACCAGTGAACCAAAGGGGGGTACGCAGTATTTT. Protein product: CATSEPKGGTQYF.

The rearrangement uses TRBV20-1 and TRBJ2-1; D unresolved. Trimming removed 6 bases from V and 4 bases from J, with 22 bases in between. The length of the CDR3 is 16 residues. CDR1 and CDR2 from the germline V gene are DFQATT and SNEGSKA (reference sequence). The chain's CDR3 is CSAQDPTSGSYNEQFF. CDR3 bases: TGCAGTGCCCAAGACCCAACATCCGGGTCTTACAATGAGCAGTTCTTC.

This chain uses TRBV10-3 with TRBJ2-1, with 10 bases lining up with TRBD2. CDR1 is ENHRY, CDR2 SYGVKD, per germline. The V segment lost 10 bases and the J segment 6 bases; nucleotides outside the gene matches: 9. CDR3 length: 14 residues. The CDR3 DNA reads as TGTGCCACCCAAGCGGGAGGGCCAGGCAATGAGCAGTTCTTC. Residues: CATQAGGPGNEQFF.

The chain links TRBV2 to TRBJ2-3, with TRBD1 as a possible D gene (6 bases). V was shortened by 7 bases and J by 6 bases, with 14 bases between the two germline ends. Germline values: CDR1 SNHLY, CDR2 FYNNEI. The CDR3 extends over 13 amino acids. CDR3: CASTGRGLDTQYF. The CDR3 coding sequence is TGTGCCAGCACTGGCAGGGGTCTGGATACGCAGTATTTT.

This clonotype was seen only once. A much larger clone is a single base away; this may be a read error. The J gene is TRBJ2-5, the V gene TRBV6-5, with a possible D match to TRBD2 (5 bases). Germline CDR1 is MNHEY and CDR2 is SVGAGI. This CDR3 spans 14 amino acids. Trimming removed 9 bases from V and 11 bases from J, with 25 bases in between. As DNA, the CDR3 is TGTGCCAGTTCAGCGGACCTAGAGTCCAATGAGCAGTACTTC. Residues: CASSADLESNEQYF.

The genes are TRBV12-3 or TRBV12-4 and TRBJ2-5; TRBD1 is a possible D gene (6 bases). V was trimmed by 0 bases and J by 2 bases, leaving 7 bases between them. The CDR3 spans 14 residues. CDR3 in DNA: TGTGCCAGCAGTTTAGCGACAGGACAAGAGACCCAGTACTTC. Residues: CASSLATGQETQYF.

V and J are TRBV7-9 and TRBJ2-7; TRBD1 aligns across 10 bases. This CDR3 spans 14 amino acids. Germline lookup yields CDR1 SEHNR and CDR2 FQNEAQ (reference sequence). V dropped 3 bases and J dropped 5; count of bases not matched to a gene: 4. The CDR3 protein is CASSLGTGANEQYF. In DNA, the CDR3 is TGTGCCAGCAGCTTGGGGACAGGGGCAAACGAGCAGTACTTC.

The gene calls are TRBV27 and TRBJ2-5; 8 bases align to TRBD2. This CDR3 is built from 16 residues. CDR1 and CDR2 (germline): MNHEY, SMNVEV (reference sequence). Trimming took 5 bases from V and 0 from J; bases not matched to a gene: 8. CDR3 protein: CASSPIAGPYQETQYF. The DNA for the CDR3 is TGTGCCAGCAGTCCGATAGCGGGGCCGTACCAAGAGACCCAGTACTTC.